Following are 27 T cell receptor beta chains from one sample sequenced in a study of cytomegalovirus exposure and HLA in healthy donors. Use of 60 Vbeta and 13 Jbeta primers characterized the PCR. The data were produced by immunoSEQ multiplex PCR, yet TCRdb's version contains in-frame clones alone and is incomplete. The sample yields 150,000 to 180,000 clones, approximately 80% seen once. The specimen sequenced was PBMCs. The receptors shown here come from a young man in good health and CMV-seropositive.

The rearrangement joins TRBV5-6 to TRBJ2-1; 14 nucleotides line up with TRBD2. V lost 4 bases, J lost 10 bases, and 7 bases stayed unmatched. Germline V lookup: CDR1 SGHDT, CDR2 YYEEEE. CDR3 length equals 15 residues. In DNA, the CDR3 is TGTGCCAGCAGCCGGGGGACTAGCGGGAGCGTAGAGCAGTTCTTC. It translates to CASSRGTSGSVEQFF.

This rearrangement joins TRBV4-1 to TRBJ2-1; 15 positions match TRBD2. Germline CDR1 MGHRA, CDR2 YSYEKL. The trim removed 4 bases at V and 4 bases at J, leaving 5 bases unmatched. This CDR3 region has 17 residues. CDR3 DNA sequence: TGCGCCAGCAGCCGAGGACTAGCGGGAGGGAGATACAATGAGCAGTTCTTC. Its translation: CASSRGLAGGRYNEQFF.

This chain uses TRBV9 with TRBJ2-1, with a tentative D call TRBD2 (5 bases). Trimming removed 3 bases from V and 8 bases from J, with 18 bases in between. From germline, CDR1 is SGDLS and CDR2 YYNGEE. The CDR3 has 15 amino acids. Here the CDR3 DNA reads TGTGCCAGCAGCGCCAACCCGGTCCCAGCGGATGAGCAGTTCTTC. Translated: CASSANPVPADEQFF. The whole variable domain, remainder taken from reference TRBV9 and TRBJ2-1, is DSGVTQTPKHLITATGQRVTLRCSPRSGDLSVYWYQQSLDQGLQFLIQYYNGEERAKGNILERFSAQQFPDLHSELNLSSLELGDSALYFCASSANPVPADEQFFGPGTRLTVL.

The chain uses TRBV2 and TRBJ1-4, with D uncertain. Germline assignment: CDR1 SNHLY and CDR2 FYNNEI. The CDR3 totals 15 residues. Trimming left V 4 bases short and J 0 bases short, with 9 bases between. CDR3 coding DNA: TGTGCCAGCAGTGTTGGTCGGGCAACTAATGAAAAACTGTTTTTT. Translated, it gives CASSVGRATNEKLFF.

The chain uses TRBV5-1 and TRBJ2-2; D is possibly TRBD2 (7 bases). CDR1 is SGHRS and CDR2 is YFSETQ in the germline V gene. The length of the CDR3 is 15 residues. Trimming shortened V by 3 bases and J by 4 bases, and 13 bases separated the two germline ends. Here the CDR3 reads CASSWEGVPTGELFF. In nucleotides, the CDR3 is TGCGCCAGCAGCTGGGAGGGGGTTCCCACCGGGGAGCTGTTTTTT.

The chain is built from TRBV28 and TRBJ2-7, with TRBD2 identical over 13 bases. Trimming took 5 bases from V and 5 from J; bases not matched to a gene: 6. Germline CDR1 MDHEN, CDR2 SYDVKM. This CDR3 contains 15 residues. In nucleotides, the CDR3 is TGTGCCAGCAGTAGACTAGCGGGAGGAATCCACGAGCAGTACTTC. It specifies CASSRLAGGIHEQYF.

V and J are TRBV6-1 and TRBJ2-2; D possibly corresponds to TRBD2 (5 bases). The CDR3 spans 15 residues. Germline CDR1 is MNHNS and CDR2 is SASEGT. V was pared by 10 bases and J by 5 bases, with 20 bases between. The CDR3 region is CATASFGLVTGELFF. CDR3 nucleotides: TGTGCCACAGCTAGCTTCGGGTTAGTGACCGGGGAGCTGTTTTTT.

Of note for this clone: The same CDR3 can be traced to other DNA sequences in this sample. This chain uses TRBV5-4 with TRBJ2-5; TRBD2 matches at 13 bases. This CDR3 comprises 15 residues. Looked up from germline, CDR1 is SGHNT and CDR2 is YYREEE (reference sequence). Trimming at V came to 2 bases and at J to 5 bases, leaving 3 bases not matched to a gene. The DNA of the CDR3 is TGTGCCAGCAGCTTAGGACTAGCGGGAGCTGAGACCCAGTACTTC. Translated, it gives CASSLGLAGAETQYF.

The table lists this clone with a few counts. This chain uses TRBV30 with TRBJ2-7; a weak D match, TRBD2 (5 bases). Germline lookup yields CDR1 GTSNPN and CDR2 SVGIG (reference sequence). The V end was cut by 2 bases, the J end by 3 bases, with 11 bases between. This CDR3 region has 13 residues. Here the CDR3 reads CAWSQDFFYEQYF. The CDR3 DNA is TGTGCCTGGAGTCAGGACTTTTTCTACGAGCAGTACTTC.

This clone was recorded a few times. This chain links TRBV7-9 with TRBJ2-2; possibly TRBD1 for D (5 bases). Trimming stripped 3 bases from V and 5 bases from J, with 7 bases between. This CDR3 has 13 amino acids. CDR1 SEHNR and CDR2 FQNEAQ come from the germline V gene (reference sequence). Here the CDR3 reads CASSFQGTGELFF. CDR3 sequence (DNA): TGTGCCAGCAGCTTCCAGGGAACCGGGGAGCTGTTTTTT.

The J gene is TRBJ2-7, the V gene TRBV2, with a weak D call TRBD1 (6 bases). The CDR3 has 14 amino acids. From germline, CDR1 is SNHLY and CDR2 FYNNEI. Deletions cut 6 bases from V and 1 base from J, with 13 bases between. CDR3 DNA sequence: TGTGCCAGCAGGGAGACACAGGGTTCCTACGAGCAGTACTTC. Its translation: CASRETQGSYEQYF.

DNA of the CDR3: TGTGCCAGCAGCGTTGGCGGCGGGAGAGGAATTGACAATGAGCAGTTCTTC. This translates into CASSVGGGRGIDNEQFF. V is TRBV9 and J is TRBJ2-1; 7 nucleotides match TRBD2. This CDR3 spans 17 amino acids. The V and J ends lost 2 bases and 5 bases, in that order; junction bases with no gene match: 13. The germline V gene encodes CDR1 SGDLS and CDR2 YYNGEE.

This clone was counted once. The rearrangement uses TRBV7-9 and TRBJ2-7, with 14 bases identical to TRBD2. The CDR3 loop spans 16 amino acids. V shed 5 bases, J shed 6 bases, and the junction held 9 bases outside the gene matches. Germline values: CDR1 SEHNR, CDR2 FQNEAQ (reference sequence). Here the CDR3 DNA reads TGTGCCAGCAGCCCATCGGGACTAGCGGGAGTACGCGAGCAGTACTTC. Translated: CASSPSGLAGVREQYF.

This clone was observed once. The V call is TRBV6-1, the J call TRBJ1-1; the D gene is possibly TRBD1 (6 bases). CDR1 and CDR2 from the germline V gene are MNHNS and SASEGT. This CDR3 comprises 13 residues. V was pared by 3 bases and J by 3 bases, with 8 bases between. The CDR3 spells CASSDRGDTEAFF. The CDR3 nucleotides are TGTGCCAGCAGTGACAGGGGAGACACTGAAGCTTTCTTT.

The chain recombines TRBV4-2 with TRBJ1-6; D is ambiguous. This CDR3 has 14 residues. V lost 0 bases, J lost 9 bases, and 9 bases lay in between. Germline assignment: CDR1 LGHNA and CDR2 YNFKEQ. The CDR3 loop is CASSQETGFSPLHF. Here the CDR3 DNA reads TGTGCCAGCAGCCAAGAAACCGGGTTTTCACCCCTCCACTTT.

The chain recombines TRBV28 with TRBJ1-2; no clear D. V was cut by 10 bases and J by 2 bases, with 11 bases left in between. This CDR3 has 12 residues. In germline, CDR1 is MDHEN, CDR2 SYDVKM. The DNA of the CDR3 is TGTGCCACATTTCCCCCCAACTATGGCTACACCTTC. Amino acid sequence: CATFPPNYGYTF.

The gene calls are TRBV15 and TRBJ2-2, with a tentative D call TRBD1 (5 bases). The CDR3 is 16 residues long. V was shortened by 1 base and J by 1 base, with 10 bases between the two germline ends. CDR1 and CDR2 from the germline V gene are LNHNV and YYDKDF (reference sequence). The CDR3 sequence: CATSRGLQENTGELFF. In nucleotides, the CDR3 is TGTGCCACCAGCAGAGGCCTACAGGAGAACACCGGGGAGCTGTTTTTT.

The V and J genes are TRBV29-1 and TRBJ2-5, with TRBD1 matching 8 bases. V shed 7 bases, J shed 5 bases, and the junction held 15 bases outside the gene matches. The CDR3 length is 15 residues. From germline, CDR1 is SQVTM and CDR2 ANQGSEA. The CDR3 DNA reads as TGCAGCGGGACCCCTGGACAGGGTCTTCAGGAGACCCAGTACTTC. Encoded protein: CSGTPGQGLQETQYF.

J is TRBJ2-2 and V is TRBV4-1, with TRBD2 as a possible D gene (6 bases). There are 16 residues in the CDR3. Germline V gene sequence: CDR1 MGHRA, CDR2 YSYEKL. Between the trimmed V and J ends, which lost 0 bases and 6 bases, there was a span of 14 bases. The CDR3: CASSQDPWRASGELFF. The CDR3 region has the DNA TGCGCCAGCAGCCAAGATCCCTGGAGGGCATCCGGGGAGCTGTTTTTT.

The V gene is TRBV11-2, the J gene TRBJ2-2, with 9 positions matching TRBD1. Germline CDR1 is SGHAT and CDR2 is FQNNGV. Losses at the gene ends were 2 bases for V and 7 bases for J; bases not matched to a gene: 5. The CDR3 contains 15 residues. The CDR3 loop reads CASSLWDRAIGELFF. In nucleotides, the CDR3 is TGTGCCAGCAGCTTATGGGACAGGGCTATCGGGGAGCTGTTTTTT.

The V gene is TRBV9, the J gene TRBJ1-1; D is ambiguous. Trimming cost V 3 bases and J 4 bases, with 16 bases left between them. CDR3 length: 15 amino acids. Germline loops: CDR1 SGDLS, CDR2 YYNGEE. The CDR3 reads CASSAVAGSLTEAFF. The CDR3 coding sequence is TGTGCCAGCAGCGCGGTCGCCGGGAGCCTCACTGAAGCTTTCTTT.

This clone has more than one count but fewer than ten. The V gene is TRBV5-6, the J gene TRBJ1-6; the D gene is possibly TRBD1 (6 bases). Germline V gene lookup returns CDR1 SGHDT and CDR2 YYEEEE. V was trimmed by 3 bases and J by 6 bases, leaving 13 bases between them. The CDR3 has 15 residues. The CDR3 is CASSYGTGLNSPLHF. The CDR3 bases are TGTGCCAGCAGCTACGGAACAGGGCTTAATTCACCCCTCCACTTT.

The CDR3 region is CASSLAGHITDTQYF. CDR3 nucleotide sequence: TGTGCCAGCAGCTTAGCGGGACATATCACAGATACGCAGTATTTT. The genes are TRBV7-2 and TRBJ2-3; tentative D call: TRBD1 (6 bases). The CDR3 is 15 amino acids. The germline CDR1 and CDR2 sequences are SGHTA and FQGNSA. V was cut by 0 bases and J by 2 bases, with 9 bases left in between.

This clone was seen once. The chain uses TRBV5-1 and TRBJ2-7, with D possibly being TRBD1 (6 bases). The CDR3 has 16 residues. Germline CDR1 is SGHRS and CDR2 is YFSETQ. V gave up 4 bases and J gave up 0 bases, with 17 bases separating them. CDR3 residues: CASSPDGGGSSYEQYF. In nucleotides, the CDR3 is TGCGCCAGCAGCCCCGATGGGGGCGGTAGCTCCTACGAGCAGTACTTC.

This clone was counted once. V gene TRBV27 combines with J gene TRBJ2-7; TRBD1 matches at 7 bases. Germline CDR1 MNHEY, CDR2 SMNVEV (reference sequence). The V gene end was trimmed by 6 bases and the J gene end by 4 bases; junction bases not matched to a gene: 9. The length of the CDR3 is 14 residues. This CDR3 is CASSYRGKPYEQYF. For the CDR3, the DNA is TGTGCCAGCAGCTACAGGGGTAAGCCTTACGAGCAGTACTTC.

The chain is built from TRBV7-6 and TRBJ2-7; TRBD2 matches 14 bases. CDR3 length equals 16 residues. V lost 3 bases and J lost 4; bases outside the gene matches: 5. Germline loops: CDR1 SGHVS, CDR2 FNYEAQ. The CDR3 DNA reads as TGTGCCAGCAGCTTGGGGACTAGCGGGAGTTTATACGAGCAGTACTTC. Protein: CASSLGTSGSLYEQYF.

A single count supports this clone. The V call is TRBV14, the J call TRBJ2-3, with TRBD2 identical over 10 bases. The CDR3 is made up of 16 amino acids. Germline V gene sequence: CDR1 SGHDN, CDR2 FVKESK. V shed 3 bases, J shed 3 bases, and the junction held 6 bases outside the gene matches. This CDR3 reads CASSHLAGGWTDTQYF. The CDR3 coding sequence is TGTGCCAGCAGCCATTTAGCGGGAGGTTGGACAGATACGCAGTATTTT.